This T cell receptor beta chain was captured by sequencing in a study of identical twins. This CDR3 contains 15 residues. V trimming: 4 bases; J trimming: 9 bases; junction bases outside the gene matches: 8. Germline CDR1 SGHRS, CDR2 YFSETQ. This clonotype was observed a handful of times. Each CDR3 protein is one row after TCRdb ran MiXCR on the 5' RACE reads. The sample has 1.5 million to 2 million distinct CDR3 sequences; under 35% are singletons. This TCR came from a newborn girl in good health. Sequenced input: cord blood. V is TRBV5-1 and J is TRBJ2-1; 12 bases line up with TRBD2. The CDR3: CASSMTSGSRSEQFF. The CDR3 coding sequence is TGCGCCAGCAGCATGACTAGCGGGAGCAGAAGTGAGCAGTTCTTC. The full variable domain, completed using reference TRBV5-1 and TRBJ2-1, is KAGVTQTPRYLIKTRGQQVTLSCSPISGHRSVSWYQQTPGQGLQFLFEYFSETQRNKGNFPGRFSGRQFSNSRSEMNVSTLELGDSALYLCASSMTSGSRSEQFFGPGTRLTVL.